This T cell receptor beta chain was sequenced during a study of blood T cell repertoires in COVID-19. Study details: What the recovered Cohort 3 donors had was two negative PCRs, clearance, or symptom resolution. The cDNA or gDNA used as material had been derived from T cells, B-cell-depleted T cells, or PBMCs. Sites across the United States, Italy and Spain contributed samples from acute and convalescent COVID-19.

The CDR3 consists of 15 residues. CDR1 is SGHAT and CDR2 is FQNNGV in the germline V gene. V was cut by 1 base and J by 0 bases, with 9 bases left in between. TCRdb's table, derived via immunoSEQ multiplex PCR, lists solely in-frame clones and lacks some. The sample has fewer than 250,000 clones, about 86% seen once. The specimen was PBMCs or T cells enriched from blood (not recorded which). The chain has TRBV11-2 and TRBJ1-1, with D unclear. The TCR was taken from a woman between 35 and 50 years old in a cohort exposed to, infected with or recovered from COVID-19 (not recorded which). The CDR3 is CASSLVREMNTEAFF. CDR3 sequence (DNA): TGTGCCAGCAGCTTAGTTCGAGAGATGAACACTGAAGCTTTCTTT.